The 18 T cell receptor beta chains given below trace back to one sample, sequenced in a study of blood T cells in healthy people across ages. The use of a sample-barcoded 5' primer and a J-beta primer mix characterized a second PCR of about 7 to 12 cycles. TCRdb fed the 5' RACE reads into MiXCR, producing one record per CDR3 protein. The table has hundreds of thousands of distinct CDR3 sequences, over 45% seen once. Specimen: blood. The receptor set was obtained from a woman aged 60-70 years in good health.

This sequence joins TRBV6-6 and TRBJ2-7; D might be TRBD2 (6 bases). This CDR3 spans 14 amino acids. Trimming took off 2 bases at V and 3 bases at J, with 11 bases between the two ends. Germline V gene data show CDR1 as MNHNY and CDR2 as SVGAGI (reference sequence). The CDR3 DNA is TGTGCCAGCAGTTACCTGGGACTGATCTACGAGCAGTACTTC. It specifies CASSYLGLIYEQYF.

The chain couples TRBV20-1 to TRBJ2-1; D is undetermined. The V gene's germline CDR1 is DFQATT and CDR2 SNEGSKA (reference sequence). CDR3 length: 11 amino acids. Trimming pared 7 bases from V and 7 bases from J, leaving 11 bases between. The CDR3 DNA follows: TGCAGTGAGATAGGGTGGAATGAGCAGTTCTTC. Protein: CSEIGWNEQFF.

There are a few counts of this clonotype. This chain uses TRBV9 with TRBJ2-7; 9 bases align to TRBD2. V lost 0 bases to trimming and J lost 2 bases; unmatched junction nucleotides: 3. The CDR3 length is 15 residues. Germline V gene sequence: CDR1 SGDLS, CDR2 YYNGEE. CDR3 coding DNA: TGTGCCAGCAGCGTAGGGGGACTAGCAACCTACGAGCAGTACTTC. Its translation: CASSVGGLATYEQYF. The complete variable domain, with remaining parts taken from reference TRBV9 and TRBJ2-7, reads DSGVTQTPKHLITATGQRVTLRCSPRSGDLSVYWYQQSLDQGLQFLIQYYNGEERAKGNILERFSAQQFPDLHSELNLSSLELGDSALYFCASSVGGLATYEQYFGPGTRLTVT.

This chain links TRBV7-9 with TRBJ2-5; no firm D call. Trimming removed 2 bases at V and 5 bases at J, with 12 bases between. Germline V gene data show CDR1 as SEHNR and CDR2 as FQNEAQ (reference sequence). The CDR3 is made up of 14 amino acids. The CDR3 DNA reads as TGTGCCAGCAGCTTACGTCCCTCTGGGGAGACCCAGTACTTC. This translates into CASSLRPSGETQYF.

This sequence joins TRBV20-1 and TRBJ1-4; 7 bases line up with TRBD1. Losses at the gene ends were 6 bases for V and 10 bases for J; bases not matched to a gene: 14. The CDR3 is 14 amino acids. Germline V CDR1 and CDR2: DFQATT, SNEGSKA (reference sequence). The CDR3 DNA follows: TGCAGTGCCCCATCACAGGGGACAGCTGGAAAACTGTTTTTT. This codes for CSAPSQGTAGKLFF.

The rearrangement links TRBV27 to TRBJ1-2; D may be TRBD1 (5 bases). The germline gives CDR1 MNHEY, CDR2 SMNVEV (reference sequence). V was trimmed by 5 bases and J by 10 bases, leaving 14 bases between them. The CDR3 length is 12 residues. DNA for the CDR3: TGTGCCAGCAGTCAGACCGGGACCGACTACACCTTC. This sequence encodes CASSQTGTDYTF.

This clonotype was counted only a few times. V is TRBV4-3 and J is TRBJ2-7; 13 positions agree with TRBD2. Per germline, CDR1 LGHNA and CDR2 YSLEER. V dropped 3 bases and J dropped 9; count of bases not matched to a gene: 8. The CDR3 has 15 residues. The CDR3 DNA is TGCGCCAGCAGCCATGACGGGACTAGCGGGGCCAGGCAGTACTTC. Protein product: CASSHDGTSGARQYF.

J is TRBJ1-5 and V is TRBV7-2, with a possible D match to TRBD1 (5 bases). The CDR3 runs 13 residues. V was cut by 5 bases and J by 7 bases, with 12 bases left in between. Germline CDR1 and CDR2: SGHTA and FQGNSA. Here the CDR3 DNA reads TGTGCCAGCAGCGTACAGGCGGGGCAGCCCCAGCATTTT. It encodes CASSVQAGQPQHF. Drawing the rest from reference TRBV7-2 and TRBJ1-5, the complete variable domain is GAGVSQSPSNKVTEKGKDVELRCDPISGHTALYWYRQSLGQGLEFLIYFQGNSAPDKSGLPSDRFSAERTGGSVSTLTIQRTQQEDSAVYLCASSVQAGQPQHFGDGTRLSIL.

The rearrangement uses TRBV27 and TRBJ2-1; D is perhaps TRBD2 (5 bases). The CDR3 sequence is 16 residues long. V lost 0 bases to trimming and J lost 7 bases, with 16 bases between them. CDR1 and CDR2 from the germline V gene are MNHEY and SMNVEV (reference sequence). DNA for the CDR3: TGTGCCAGCAGTTTATCGGTGGGAGCAGTGGGAAATGAGCAGTTCTTC. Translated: CASSLSVGAVGNEQFF.

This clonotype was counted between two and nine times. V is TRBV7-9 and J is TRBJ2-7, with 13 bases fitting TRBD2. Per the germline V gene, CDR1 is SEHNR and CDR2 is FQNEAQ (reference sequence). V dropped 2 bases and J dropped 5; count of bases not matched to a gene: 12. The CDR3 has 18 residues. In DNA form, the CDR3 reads TGTGCCAGCAGCTTATCCCCCCACTCACTAGCGGGAGGGGACGAGCAGTACTTC. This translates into CASSLSPHSLAGGDEQYF.

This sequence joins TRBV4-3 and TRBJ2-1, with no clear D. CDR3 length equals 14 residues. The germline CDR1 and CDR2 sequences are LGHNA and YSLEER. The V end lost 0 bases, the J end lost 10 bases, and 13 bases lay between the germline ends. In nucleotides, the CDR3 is TGCGCCAGCAGCCAAGAAGTTAGCTCCTACGAGCAGTTCTTC. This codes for CASSQEVSSYEQFF.

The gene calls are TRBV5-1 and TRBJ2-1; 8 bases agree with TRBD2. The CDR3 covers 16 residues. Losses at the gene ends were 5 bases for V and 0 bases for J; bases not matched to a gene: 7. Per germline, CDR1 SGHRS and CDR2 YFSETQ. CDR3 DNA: TGCGCCAGCAGATTCGGGGGGGCGGCCTCCTACAATGAGCAGTTCTTC. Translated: CASRFGGAASYNEQFF.

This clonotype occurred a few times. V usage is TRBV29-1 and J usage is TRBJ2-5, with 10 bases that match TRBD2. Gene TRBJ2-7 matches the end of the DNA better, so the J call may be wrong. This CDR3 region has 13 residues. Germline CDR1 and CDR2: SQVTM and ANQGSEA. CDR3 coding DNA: TGCAGCGTCCCAGCGGGAGGGCGTCGCGAGCAGTACTTC. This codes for CSVPAGGRREQYF.

Here the CDR3 DNA reads TGCGCCAGCAGCCTGCGGGACAGGGGCCACATTCAGTACTTC. The encoded protein is CASSLRDRGHIQYF. The chain employs TRBV4-3 and TRBJ2-4; 10 bases align to TRBD1. With 4 bases clipped from V and 8 bases from J, the junction kept 5 bases outside the gene matches. The CDR3 is 14 amino acids. Germline V gene lookup returns CDR1 LGHNA and CDR2 YSLEER.

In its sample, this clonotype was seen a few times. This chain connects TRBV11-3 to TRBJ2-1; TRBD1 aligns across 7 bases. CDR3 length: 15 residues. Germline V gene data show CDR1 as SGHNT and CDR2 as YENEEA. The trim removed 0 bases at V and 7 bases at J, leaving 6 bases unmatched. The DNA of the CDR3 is TGTGCCAGCAGCTTAGAGACAGGGAAGTATAATGAGCAGTTCTTC. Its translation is CASSLETGKYNEQFF. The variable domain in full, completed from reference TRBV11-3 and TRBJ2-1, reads EAGVVQSPRYKIIEKKQPVAFWCNPISGHNTLYWYLQNLGQGPELLIRYENEEAVDDSQLPKDRFSAERLKGVDSTLKIQPAELGDSAVYLCASSLETGKYNEQFFGPGTRLTVL.

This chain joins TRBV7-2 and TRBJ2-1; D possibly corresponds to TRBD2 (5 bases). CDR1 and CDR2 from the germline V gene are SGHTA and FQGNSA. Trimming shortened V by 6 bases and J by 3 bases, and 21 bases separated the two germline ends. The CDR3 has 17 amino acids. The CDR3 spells CASSQSWLLRDYNEQFF. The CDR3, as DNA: TGTGCCAGCAGTCAAAGTTGGCTACTCCGGGACTACAATGAGCAGTTCTTC.

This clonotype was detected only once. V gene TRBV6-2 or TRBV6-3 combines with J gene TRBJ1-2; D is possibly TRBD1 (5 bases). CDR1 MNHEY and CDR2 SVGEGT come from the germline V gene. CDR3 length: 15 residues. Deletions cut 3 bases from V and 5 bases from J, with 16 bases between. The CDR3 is CASSYDSRTTYGYTF. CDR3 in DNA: TGTGCCAGCAGTTATGACAGCCGGACCACTTATGGCTACACCTTC.

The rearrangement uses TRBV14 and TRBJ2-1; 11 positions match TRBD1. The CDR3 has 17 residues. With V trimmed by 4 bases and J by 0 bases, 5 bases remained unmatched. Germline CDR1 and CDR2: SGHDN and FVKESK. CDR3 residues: CASSPGTGGFSYNEQFF. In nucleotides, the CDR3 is TGTGCCAGCAGCCCCGGGACAGGGGGTTTCTCCTACAATGAGCAGTTCTTC. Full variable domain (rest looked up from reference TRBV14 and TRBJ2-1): EAGVTQFPSHSVIEKGQTVTLRCDPISGHDNLYWYRRVMGKEIKFLLHFVKESKQDESGMPNNRFLAERTGGTYSTLKVQPAELEDSGVYFCASSPGTGGFSYNEQFFGPGTRLTVL.